One and the same sample provided the 30 T cell receptor beta chains below, sequenced in a study of vaccination effects on CD4 cells after COVID-19. Their recognized antigens are unknown. Libraries were prepared by immunoSEQ multiplex PCR; TCRdb keeps only in-frame clonotypes and omits some of them. The top ten hold roughly an eighth of the sample, which has more than 20,000 clones, over 55% seen once. Ahead of sequencing, the ViraFEST assay grew antigen-specific CD4+ T cells using viral peptide pools. It was after roughly 11 days of culture that CD4+ T cells were isolated. Prior SARS-CoV-2 infection was absent in the vaccine recipients, as shown by negative nucleocapsid antibodies. The material was CD4+ T cells from PBMCs cultured with HCoV-OC43 spike peptides, obtained before COVID-19 vaccination. Noted subset: HCoV-OC43 spike overlapping peptide pool stimulation. Every receptor here comes from a human donor who received a COVID-19 vaccine.

In its sample, this clone ranks as medium-sized. This chain links TRBV7-2 with TRBJ1-5; D gene unclear. Germline V gene lookup returns CDR1 SGHTA and CDR2 FQGNSA. This CDR3 contains 14 residues. The V end lost 1 base, the J end lost 0 bases, and 4 bases lay between the germline ends. CDR3 protein: CASSLEYSNQPQHF. CDR3 nucleotide sequence: TGTGCCAGCAGCTTAGAATATAGCAATCAGCCCCAGCATTTT.

CDR3 sequence: CASSSSAMGAFSYGYTF. DNA for the CDR3: TGTGCCAGCAGCAGTTCTGCTATGGGGGCTTTTAGCTATGGCTACACCTTC. The chain combines TRBV5-4 with TRBJ1-2, with a tentative D call TRBD1 (6 bases). The germline V gene encodes CDR1 SGHNT and CDR2 YYREEE (reference sequence). V was trimmed by 4 bases and J by 4 bases, leaving 23 bases between them. The CDR3 consists of 17 residues.

V gene TRBV27 combines with J gene TRBJ1-1; D possibly corresponds to TRBD1 (6 bases). The germline V and J ends were trimmed by 4 bases and 7 bases, with 13 bases remaining between them. CDR3 length: 13 amino acids. CDR1 and CDR2 from the germline V gene are MNHEY and SMNVEV (reference sequence). This CDR3 is CASSSYGQLEAFF. The DNA of the CDR3 is TGTGCCAGCAGTTCATACGGACAGCTTGAAGCTTTCTTT.

The table lists this clone with a few counts. The rearrangement links TRBV5-1 to TRBJ2-7, with 8 bases aligning to TRBD2. V lost 2 bases and J lost 6; bases outside the gene matches: 13. From germline, CDR1 is SGHRS and CDR2 YFSETQ. CDR3 length: 16 amino acids. CDR3 region: CASSLRGAGGRLEQYF. The CDR3 DNA sequence: TGCGCCAGCAGCTTACGAGGGGCGGGAGGACGTCTCGAGCAGTACTTC.

This clone appeared a few times. The J gene is TRBJ2-2, the V gene TRBV5-1; D remains unclear. Germline CDR1 reads SGHRS; CDR2 reads YFSETQ. Trimming removed 3 bases from V and 0 bases from J, with 9 bases in between. This CDR3 is built from 15 residues. The CDR3 coding sequence is TGCGCCAGCAGCTGGGGTGGTTCGAACACCGGGGAGCTGTTTTTT. This sequence encodes CASSWGGSNTGELFF.

This chain links TRBV5-1 with TRBJ2-2; no clear D. Germline loops: CDR1 SGHRS, CDR2 YFSETQ. Trimming left V 0 bases short and J 5 bases short, with 5 bases between. The CDR3 extends over 13 amino acids. The CDR3 DNA reads as TGCGCCAGCAGCTTGGCCGGAACCGGGGAGCTGTTTTTT. Translating gives CASSLAGTGELFF.

In this sample, this clone turned up once. This rearrangement joins TRBV18 to TRBJ2-1; 9 bases are a match to TRBD1. V lost 2 bases, J lost 3 bases, and 2 bases stayed unmatched. The CDR3 totals 15 residues. Germline V gene data show CDR1 as KGHSH and CDR2 as LQKENI. The CDR3 DNA is TGTGCCAGCTCACCAACGACAGGGGGCTACAATGAGCAGTTCTTC. It yields the protein CASSPTTGGYNEQFF.

The chain couples TRBV10-3 to TRBJ1-2, with TRBD1 as a possible D gene (6 bases). Germline CDR1 is ENHRY and CDR2 is SYGVKD. Trimming stripped 4 bases from V and 0 bases from J, with 9 bases between. This CDR3 has 14 residues. The DNA of the CDR3 is TGTGCCATCAGTGGAGACAGGACTAACTATGGCTACACCTTC. This translates into CAISGDRTNYGYTF.

The chain has TRBV5-1 and TRBJ2-5; 7 bases are a match to TRBD2. The V gene end was trimmed by 2 bases and the J gene end by 4 bases; junction bases not matched to a gene: 8. Germline V CDR1 and CDR2: SGHRS, YFSETQ. There are 15 residues in the CDR3. Here the CDR3 reads CASSFPAGSGETQYF. CDR3 DNA: TGCGCCAGCAGCTTCCCAGCGGGATCGGGAGAGACCCAGTACTTC.

V gene TRBV6-5 combines with J gene TRBJ2-5; TRBD2 agrees at 7 bases. The V segment lost 6 bases and the J segment 0 bases; nucleotides outside the gene matches: 7. The CDR3 has 15 residues. Per germline, CDR1 MNHEY and CDR2 SVGAGI. The CDR3 loop reads CASSHLGGNQETQYF. In nucleotides, the CDR3 is TGTGCCAGCAGCCACCTCGGGGGGAACCAAGAGACCCAGTACTTC.

The chain joins TRBV4-1 to TRBJ1-4; 7 bases are a match to TRBD1. CDR3 length: 17 residues. Per the germline V gene, CDR1 is MGHRA and CDR2 is YSYEKL. Losses at the gene ends were 0 bases for V and 3 bases for J; bases not matched to a gene: 7. CDR3 nucleotide sequence: TGCGCCAGCAGCCAAGAAAGAGCGACAGGGTCTAATGAAAAACTGTTTTTT. It encodes CASSQERATGSNEKLFF.

This clone was counted once. The rearrangement links TRBV6-5 to TRBJ1-2, with a possible D match to TRBD1 (5 bases). From germline, CDR1 is MNHEY and CDR2 SVGAGI. The CDR3 contains 14 residues. Trimming removed 5 bases from V and 6 bases from J, with 16 bases in between. Here the CDR3 reads CASSPQGAVNGYTF. The CDR3 nucleotides read TGTGCCAGCAGTCCTCAGGGAGCGGTAAATGGCTACACCTTC.

The chain recombines TRBV6-5 with TRBJ2-3; D perhaps matches TRBD2 (5 bases). This CDR3 is built from 15 residues. V was trimmed by 0 bases and J by 0 bases, leaving 7 bases between them. Looked up from germline, CDR1 is MNHEY and CDR2 is SVGAGI. CDR3 nucleotide sequence: TGTGCCAGCAGTTACTCAAGGACTAGCACAGATACGCAGTATTTT. This translates into CASSYSRTSTDTQYF.

CDR3 DNA: TGTGCTAGTGAGGGACAGAGAAATTCACCCCTCCACTTT. Protein product: CASEGQRNSPLHF. V is TRBV12-5 and J is TRBJ1-6; 7 nucleotides agree with TRBD1. Trimming removed 7 bases from V and 7 bases from J; junction bases left unmatched: 4. The germline V gene has CDR1 LGHNT and CDR2 FRNRAP. CDR3 length equals 13 residues.

The V call is TRBV5-1, the J call TRBJ1-1; D ambiguous. The ends were cut back, 0 bases at V and 2 bases at J, with 8 bases in the middle. The CDR3 extends over 14 amino acids. Looked up from germline, CDR1 is SGHRS and CDR2 is YFSETQ. DNA of the CDR3: TGCGCCAGCAGCTTGGGAGGTAGAAACACTGAAGCTTTCTTT. This translates into CASSLGGRNTEAFF.

This clone was recorded a few times. The same CDR3 is also encoded by other DNA sequences in this sample. J is TRBJ2-2 and V is TRBV5-1; D not resolved. V lost 2 bases to trimming and J lost 1 base, with 6 bases between them. The CDR3 length is 14 residues. Germline V lookup: CDR1 SGHRS, CDR2 YFSETQ. CDR3 sequence reads: CASSLLLNTGELFF. The CDR3 bases are TGCGCCAGCAGCTTACTCCTGAACACCGGGGAGCTGTTTTTT.

As concerns this clone: This sequence may be a read error, since a much larger clone differs from it by one base. This sequence joins TRBV7-9 and TRBJ2-7, with D uncertain. This CDR3 has 11 residues. Germline V gene lookup returns CDR1 SEHNR and CDR2 FQNEAQ (reference sequence). Trimming shortened V by 3 bases and J by 5 bases, and 5 bases separated the two germline ends. This chain's CDR3 is CASSFANEQYF. DNA for the CDR3: TGTGCCAGCAGCTTCGCGAACGAGCAGTACTTC.

The chain is built from TRBV5-4 and TRBJ1-2; TRBD1 aligns across 9 bases. This CDR3 has 16 amino acids. J gave up 7 bases and V 4 bases, and 14 bases lay outside the gene matches. CDR1 is SGHNT, CDR2 YYREEE, per germline (reference sequence). Written as DNA, the CDR3 is TGTGCCAGCAGCCCGGATTATAGACAGGGGGAAACTGGCTACACCTTC. Its protein product is CASSPDYRQGETGYTF.

J is TRBJ1-3 and V is TRBV18; 7 bases map to TRBD1. CDR3 length equals 14 residues. CDR1 and CDR2 (germline): KGHSH, LQKENI. J lost 4 bases, V lost 3 bases, and 3 bases had no gene match. The CDR3: CASSPPGQGNTIYF. As DNA, the CDR3 is TGTGCCAGCTCACCTCCGGGACAGGGAAACACCATATATTTT.

The chain carries TRBV19 and TRBJ1-2; 10 positions match TRBD1. Germline V gives CDR1 LNHDA, CDR2 SQIVND (reference sequence). Trimming cost V 3 bases and J 2 bases; bases outside gene matches: 3. The CDR3 contains 15 residues. The CDR3 DNA follows: TGTGCCAGTAGTATCGTGGGACAGGGGAACTATGGCTACACCTTC. Protein product: CASSIVGQGNYGYTF.

This clone has just one count. The V call is TRBV3-1 (or the pseudogene TRBV3-2), the J call TRBJ1-3, with unresolved D. The CDR3 spans 13 residues. Germline-derived CDR1 and CDR2 are LGHDT and YNNKEL (reference sequence). V shed 0 bases and J shed 8 bases, with 8 bases lying between them. The CDR3, as DNA: TGTGCCAGCAGCCAAGATGCTGGCTACACCATATATTTT. This gives the protein CASSQDAGYTIYF.

The chain joins TRBV7-2 to TRBJ1-3; D is undetermined. The CDR3 is 14 residues long. V shed 2 bases and J shed 0 bases, with 5 bases lying between them. CDR1 is SGHTA, CDR2 FQGNSA, per germline. The CDR3 DNA sequence: TGTGCCAGCAGCTTAACCCACTCTGGAAACACCATATATTTT. Its protein is CASSLTHSGNTIYF. The full variable domain, its missing parts supplied by reference TRBV7-2 and TRBJ1-3, is GAGVSQSPSNKVTEKGKDVELRCDPISGHTALYWYRQSLGQGLEFLIYFQGNSAPDKSGLPSDRFSAERTGGSVSTLTIQRTQQEDSAVYLCASSLTHSGNTIYFGEGSWLTVV.

There are a few counts of this clone. V and J are TRBV30 and TRBJ1-5; possibly TRBD1 for D (5 bases). CDR3 size: 14 residues. V was pared by 2 bases and J by 4 bases, with 12 bases between. The germline gives CDR1 GTSNPN, CDR2 SVGIG (reference sequence). CDR3 bases: TGTGCCTGGAGTCGCCAGACAGCGAATCAGCCCCAGCATTTT. Its protein product is CAWSRQTANQPQHF.

The CDR3 sequence is CASSRRRTSTSPLHF. The CDR3 bases are TGTGCCAGCAGTCGCCGACGGACCTCGACCTCACCCCTCCACTTT. The chain joins TRBV6-5 to TRBJ1-6; no definite D call. Germline V gene sequence: CDR1 MNHEY, CDR2 SVGAGI. Trimming took 5 bases from V and 10 from J, leaving 18 bases between them. This CDR3 has 15 residues.

The genes are TRBV15 and TRBJ2-7; D perhaps matches TRBD2 (6 bases). This CDR3 is built from 15 residues. Germline CDR1 is LNHNV and CDR2 is YYDKDF (reference sequence). V was shortened by 5 bases and J by 4 bases, with 18 bases between the two germline ends. This chain's CDR3 is CATSDNQMGRYEQYF. The CDR3, as DNA: TGTGCCACCAGCGACAACCAGATGGGGAGGTACGAGCAGTACTTC. The variable domain in full, completed from reference TRBV15 and TRBJ2-7, reads DAMVIQNPRYQVTQFGKPVTLSCSQTLNHNVMYWYQQKSSQAPKLLFHYYDKDFNNEADTPDNFQSRRPNTSFCFLDIRSPGLGDTAMYLCATSDNQMGRYEQYFGPGTRLTVT.

The chain recombines TRBV25-1 with TRBJ2-5; D is unresolved. The length of the CDR3 is 13 residues. Germline-derived CDR1 and CDR2 are MGHDK and SYGVNS. The ends were cut back, 2 bases at V and 5 bases at J, with 9 bases in the middle. The CDR3 protein is CASSEVGAETQYF. The CDR3 DNA reads as TGTGCCAGCAGTGAAGTGGGTGCGGAGACCCAGTACTTC.

This clone showed up just a few times. The rearrangement joins TRBV10-3 to TRBJ2-1; no definite D call. The V end lost 6 bases, the J end lost 5 bases, and 23 bases lay between the germline ends. The CDR3 runs 17 residues. The germline gives CDR1 ENHRY, CDR2 SYGVKD. In DNA form, the CDR3 reads TGTGCCATCAGCGAAGGGTATGACCCCCTCACTAACAATGAGCAGTTCTTC. It is translated as CAISEGYDPLTNNEQFF.

The chain links TRBV19 to TRBJ2-6; D possibly uses TRBD1 or TRBD2 (5 bases each). Germline V gene lookup returns CDR1 LNHDA and CDR2 SQIVND (reference sequence). This CDR3 contains 18 residues. V dropped 2 bases and J dropped 0 bases, with 14 bases sitting between them. CDR3 in amino acids: CASSIQGQRGSGANVLTF. The CDR3 nucleotides read TGTGCCAGTAGTATACAAGGGCAGAGGGGCTCTGGGGCCAACGTCCTGACTTTC.

This clone was observed a single time. At one of its ends the junction is not consistent with the germline gene, which may arise from a read error. The chain has TRBV3-1 (or the pseudogene TRBV3-2) and TRBJ1-5, with TRBD1 matching over 10 bases. CDR1 and CDR2 (germline): LGHDT, YNNKEL (reference sequence). The CDR3 spans 13 residues. CDR3 nucleotide sequence: TGTGCCAGCAGCCAATCCGGGACAGGGGAAGGGTATTTT. It translates to CASSQSGTGEGYF.

The chain joins TRBV7-9 to TRBJ2-5; D might be TRBD1 or TRBD2, each matching 6 bases. V was shortened by 5 bases and J by 5 bases, with 18 bases between the two germline ends. This CDR3 has 15 amino acids. Germline assignment: CDR1 SEHNR and CDR2 FQNEAQ (reference sequence). CDR3: CASSRQAPGGETQYF. The CDR3, as DNA: TGTGCCAGCAGCCGACAGGCGCCAGGAGGGGAGACCCAGTACTTC.